The present entry profiles one T cell receptor beta chain with its context. Its antigen is as yet unknown. Profiling relied on immunoSEQ multiplex PCR, and the TCRdb table lists in-frame clones only, not all of them. The sample includes roughly 150,000 clones, about nine tenths seen only once; the top ten take 1.5% to 2%. This specimen belongs to a study of T cell responses to AZD1222 COVID-19 vaccine. Points from the study as a whole: Donor demographics were predominantly white British with a female majority; clonal diversity may be underestimated. Repertoires were collected only later (after the peak T cell response had occurred). Regions 160-218 and 743-854 held dominance among vaccine-associated CD4 TCRs, which spanned spike.

V gave up 10 bases and J gave up 6 bases, with 13 bases separating them. The CDR3 extends over 12 amino acids. Germline-derived CDR1 and CDR2 are WSHSY and SAAADI. The receptor was isolated from an adult in good health. The genes are TRBV10-2 and TRBJ1-5, with D maybe TRBD1 (5 bases). Sample: peripheral blood, taken on day 0 of AZD1222 vaccination. CDR3 region: CATAMGGQPQHF. The CDR3 region has the DNA TGCGCCACCGCGATGGGGGGTCAGCCCCAGCATTTT.